This TCR beta chain derives from a study of precursors of human CD4 cytotoxic T cells (dated by TCRdb to 2017 to 2018). Study-level background: The bulk TCR-seq analysis covered CD4+ memory subsets from 15 or so donors in total. TCR-seq analysis of roughly 15 donors yielded TCRalpha and TCRbeta chain sequences (table S7). Results the study describes overall, beyond this receptor: The authors noted that a human observational design cannot definitively establish the direction of differentiation between precursor and effector cells. Expanded effector clonotypes made up a larger fraction of IL-7Rhigh TEMRA clonotypes than of TEM or TCM clonotypes. Only about 95% of the 14 donors were included in some bulk TCR-seq comparisons, which suggests that not every subset was available for every donor. Compared with the TCM and TEM subsets, the IL-7Rhigh and IL-7R- TEMRA subsets had more restricted TCR repertoires, marked by lower diversity and more expanded clonotypes.

To test for a precursor-effector relationship among CD4 cytotoxic T cells, four sorted CD4+ memory subsets (TCM, TEM, IL-7Rhigh TEMRA, IL-7R- TEMRA) underwent bulk UMI-based TCR sequencing. Cells were obtained from peripheral blood mononuclear cells that had been isolated from human blood. About this clonotype itself: Its binding antigen is unknown. No clone much larger than this one lies a single base away; base qualities are absent.

Sequenced using an Illumina MiSeq. Concerning the study's data processing: Repertoire diversity was measured with the Shannon-Wiener index computed in VDJtools. Expanded TCRbeta clonotypes were defined as those with a clonotype frequency of at least 3. TCRdb itself trimmed the public reads at Q25 with fastp, ran MiXCR and retained productive beta chains. Records with the same CDR3 protein are collapsed into one entry carrying the most frequent genes and DNA. The V and J calls were not made by the authors but by TCRdb's processing. Counted in this sample were fewer than 450 distinct CDR3 sequences; roughly 22% of them appeared once. The ten largest clones represent 28% of the sample. Based on the germline V gene, the CDR1 and CDR2 sequences are KGHSH and LQKENI. Trimming costs V 4 bases and J 1 base, and their ends lie 7 bases apart. The CDR3 numbers 13 residues from cysteine through phenylalanine. The read is trimmed to its CDR3 DNA, 39 bases read in frame from base 1.

The specimen sequenced was memory CD4+ T cells from blood (PBMCs). The sequence was collected from a human donor in good health. The rearrangement combines TRBV18 with TRBJ1-1, with a weak D call of TRBD1 (5 bases match). The CDR3 loop reads CASSLQANTEAFF. The nucleotide sequence is TGTGCCAGCTCACTACAGGCGAACACTGAAGCTTTCTTT.